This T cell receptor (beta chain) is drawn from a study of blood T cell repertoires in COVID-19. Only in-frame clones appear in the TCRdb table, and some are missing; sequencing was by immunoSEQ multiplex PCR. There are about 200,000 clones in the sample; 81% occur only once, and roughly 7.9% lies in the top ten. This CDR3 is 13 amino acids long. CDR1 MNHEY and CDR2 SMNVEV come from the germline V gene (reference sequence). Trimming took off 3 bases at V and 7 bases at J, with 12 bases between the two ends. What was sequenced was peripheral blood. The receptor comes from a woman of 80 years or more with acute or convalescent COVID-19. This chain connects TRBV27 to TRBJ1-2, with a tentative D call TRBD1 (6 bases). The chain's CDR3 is CASSLAGRGGYTF. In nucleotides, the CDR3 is TGTGCCAGCAGTTTGGCGGGCAGGGGTGGCTACACCTTC.